The rows below give T cell receptor beta chains drawn from one sample of a study of T cell responses to AZD1222 COVID-19 vaccine. TCRdb keeps only in-frame clones here, not all; method: immunoSEQ multiplex PCR. Of 150,000 to 200,000 clones in the sample, about 92% were seen once. The material was peripheral blood, obtained on day 0 of AZD1222 vaccination. The receptor source for this set is an adult in good health. Both conserved end residues are part of each CDR3. Fields, in order: J gene, V gene, clone size, D gene, CDR3 DNA, CDR3 protein. The D gene is left open where the match is weak. Clone size, where shown, is once, few, many, or a class for clones that have expanded.

TRBJ2-7 | TRBV5-4 | . | . | TGTGCCAGCAGCTTGGGCGGGACTGGAGAGCAGTACTTC | CASSLGGTGEQYF
TRBJ1-3 | TRBV6-5 | . | TRBD1 | TGTGCCAGCAGTTACCTCGACAGGGAAGGAGGAAACACCATATATTTT | CASSYLDREGGNTIYF
TRBJ1-1 | TRBV5-6 | . | . | TGTGCCAGCAGCTTGTCAGCTAACACTGAAGCTTTCTTT | CASSLSANTEAFF
TRBJ1-5 | TRBV4-1 | . | . | TGCGCCAGCAGCCAAGCAGGGCTGGGGCAGCCCCAGCATTTT | CASSQAGLGQPQHF
TRBJ2-1 | TRBV24-1 | . | . | TGTGCCACCAGTGGACCCTCCGGGGAAAAGCAGTTCTTC | CATSGPSGEKQFF
TRBJ2-1 | TRBV19 | . | . | TGTGCCAGTAGTATTGGGTGGCGGAGCTACAATGAGCAGTTCTTC | CASSIGWRSYNEQFF
TRBJ1-1 | TRBV27 | once | . | TGTGCCAGCAGTCAGAGGAACACTGAAGCTTTCTTT | CASSQRNTEAFF
TRBJ1-1 | TRBV5-1 | . | . | TGCGCCAGCAGCTTGGAACAGGACATGAACACTGAAGCTTTCTTT | CASSLEQDMNTEAFF
TRBJ2-7 | TRBV5-1 | . | TRBD2 | TGCGCCAGCAGCTTGGTTTGGCGGGAGTTGAAGTACTTC | CASSLVWRELKYF
TRBJ2-2 | TRBV7-8 | few | . | TGTGCCAGCAGCTCAACAGCCAACACCGGGGAGCTGTTTTTT | CASSSTANTGELFF
TRBJ2-2 | TRBV6-6 | . | . | TGTGCCAGCAGCCCGAGTCAGGCGTCCCGGGAGCTGTTTTTT | CASSPSQASRELFF
TRBJ2-2 | TRBV4-2 | . | . | TGTGCCAGCAGCCAACCCACCGGGGAGCTGTTTTTT | CASSQPTGELFF
TRBJ1-1 | TRBV19 | . | . | TGTGCCAGTAGTAGTGGTTACGGCATGAACACTGAAGCTTTCTTT | CASSSGYGMNTEAFF
TRBJ1-1 | TRBV29-1 | . | . | TGCAGCGGAACGAAGGACACGAACACTGAAGCTTTCTTT | CSGTKDTNTEAFF
TRBJ1-4 | TRBV24-1 | . | . | TGTGCCACCATGAGGGGGACTAATGAAAAACTGTTTTTT | CATMRGTNEKLFF
TRBJ2-1 | TRBV27 | . | TRBD2 | TGTGCCAGCACGGCTCGCGGGAGAGTCGATGAGCAGTTCTTC | CASTARGRVDEQFF
TRBJ1-3 | TRBV21-1 | . | . | TGTGCCAGCAGCCCATCCTCGGGAGGCTCTGGAAACACCATATATTTT | CASSPSSGGSGNTIYF
TRBJ1-2 | TRBV20-1 | . | . | TGCAGTGCTAGTTTGGGGTCGTATGGCTACACCTTC | CSASLGSYGYTF
TRBJ1-3 | TRBV7-9 | . | TRBD1 | TGTGCCAGCAGCTCGGGGACAGACTCTGGAAACACCATATATTTT | CASSSGTDSGNTIYF
TRBJ1-2 | TRBV12-5 | . | TRBD1 | TGTGCTAGTGGTTCGCCGGGACAGGGAGGTGGCTACACCTTC | CASGSPGQGGGYTF
TRBJ1-5 | TRBV4-1 | . | TRBD1 | TGCGCCAGCAGCCAAGAGGACAGGGGCGGACAGCCCCAGCATTTT | CASSQEDRGGQPQHF
TRBJ2-7 | TRBV9 | . | . | TGTGCCAGCAGCGTAGGAATTTCCAGGGACGAGCAGTACTTC | CASSVGISRDEQYF
TRBJ2-7 | TRBV10-2 | . | . | TGCGCCAGCAGTGAAGGCGCCGAGCAGTACTTC | CASSEGAEQYF
TRBJ2-6 | TRBV5-4 | . | . | TGTGCCAGCAGCTCCGGGGCAGGCCGATCCTCTGGGGCCAACGTCCTGACTTTC | CASSSGAGRSSGANVLTF
TRBJ2-6 | TRBV2 | . | . | TGTGCCAGCAGTGCAGGTAGCTCTGGGGCCAACGTCCTGACTTTC | CASSAGSSGANVLTF
TRBJ2-2 | TRBV19 | once | . | TGTGCCAGTAGCTCCCTTGGGGGCGGGGAGCTGTTTTTT | CASSSLGGGELFF
TRBJ2-5 | TRBV6-5 | . | . | TGTGCCAGCACCGACGTCCTAATTCGGTGGTACTTC | CASTDVLIRWYF
TRBJ1-5 | TRBV12-3/TRBV12-4 | . | . | TGTGCCAGCAGTCGGGGGCGTCAGCCCCAGCATTTT | CASSRGRQPQHF
TRBJ2-7 | TRBV7-9 | . | . | TGTGCCAGCACCTCGGGGGGACAGCCTTACGAGCAGTACTTC | CASTSGGQPYEQYF
TRBJ2-1 | TRBV25-1 | . | . | TGTGCCAGCAGTGAACAAGGCAGGGCCGGAGGGCAGTTCTTC | CASSEQGRAGGQFF
TRBJ1-1 | TRBV4-2 | . | . | TGTGCCAGCAGCCAGGGCGCAGGCACTGAAGCTTTCTTT | CASSQGAGTEAFF
TRBJ2-1 | TRBV7-8 | . | TRBD1 | TGTGCCAGCAGCCCACAGGGGGTAGCGGCGGAGCAGTTCTTC | CASSPQGVAAEQFF
TRBJ2-7 | TRBV7-9 | . | . | TGTGCCAGCAGGGCCTCCTCCTCTTGGGAGCAGTACTTC | CASRASSSWEQYF
TRBJ2-1 | TRBV7-2 | . | . | TGTGCCAGCAGCCGGACGGGAGATTACAATGAGCAGTTCTTC | CASSRTGDYNEQFF
TRBJ2-1 | TRBV5-4 | . | TRBD1 | TGTGCCAGCAGCTTGGGATTGACAGGGATGGCTGGCTCCTACAATGAGCAGTTCTTC | CASSLGLTGMAGSYNEQFF
TRBJ1-2 | TRBV10-3 | . | . | TGTGCCGTTCCCGAGGCCTATGGCTACACCTTC | CAVPEAYGYTF
TRBJ1-2 | TRBV9 | . | . | TGTGCCAGCAGCCCTAAAAGCGGGGAAGGAGACACCTTC | CASSPKSGEGDTF
TRBJ1-5 | TRBV3-1/TRBV3-2 | . | TRBD1 | TGTGCCAGCAGCCAACGACAGGGCGATCAGCCCCAGCATTTT | CASSQRQGDQPQHF
TRBJ1-1 | TRBV10-2 | . | . | TGCGCCAGCAGTCAGATGAACACTGAAGCTTTCTTT | CASSQMNTEAFF
TRBJ1-1 | TRBV19 | once | . | TGTGCCAGTAACGGGGTGAACACTGAAGCTTTCTTT | CASNGVNTEAFF
TRBJ2-5 | TRBV3-1/TRBV3-2 | . | . | TGTGCCAGCAGCCAAGTGGGACCCGGACAAGAGACCCAGTACTTC | CASSQVGPGQETQYF
TRBJ1-1 | TRBV4-1 | . | TRBD1 | TGCGCCAGCAGCCGTGGGACAGGGGTGAACACTGAAGCTTTCTTT | CASSRGTGVNTEAFF
TRBJ2-7 | TRBV5-4 | . | . | TGTGCCAGCAGCCCGGACACCAAAATCTCCTACGAGCAGTACTTC | CASSPDTKISYEQYF
TRBJ1-2 | TRBV12-3/TRBV12-4 | once | TRBD1 | TGTGCCAGCACCCTTAGGACAGGAGATGGCTACACCTTC | CASTLRTGDGYTF
TRBJ2-4 | TRBV14 | . | . | TGTGCCAGCAGCCGCGGGACATTAGCCAAAAACATTCAGTACTTC | CASSRGTLAKNIQYF
TRBJ1-5 | TRBV14 | . | . | TGTGCCAGCAGCCAAGATTTATTGAGGGGGGATTGGAGGGAGCAGCCCCAGCATTTT | CASSQDLLRGDWREQPQHF
TRBJ2-3 | TRBV5-1 | . | TRBD2 | TGCGCCAGCAGCTTGGGGGTAGCGGGAGGACATGGCACAGATACGCAGTATTTT | CASSLGVAGGHGTDTQYF
TRBJ1-4 | TRBV12-3/TRBV12-4 | once | . | TGTGCCAGCAAGGGGCCCAAACTGTTTTTT | CASKGPKLFF
TRBJ2-7 | TRBV6-5 | . | . | TGTGCCAGCAGTTACAGGCCTTGGAGCTCCTACGAGCAGTACTTC | CASSYRPWSSYEQYF
TRBJ2-7 | TRBV6-1 | . | TRBD2 | TGTGCCAGCAGTGAAGGACTAGCGGGACCCTACGAGCAGTACTTC | CASSEGLAGPYEQYF
TRBJ2-1 | TRBV2 | once | TRBD2 | TGTGCCAGCAGTGCAGGACTAGCGGGGTACAATGAGCAGTTCTTC | CASSAGLAGYNEQFF
TRBJ2-1 | TRBV30 | . | . | TGTGCCTGGAGTAAAGGGATTAGCTCCTACAATGAGCAGTTCTTC | CAWSKGISSYNEQFF
TRBJ2-5 | TRBV3-1/TRBV3-2 | . | . | TGTGCCAGCAGCCAAGGGGGGACTGTCCAAGAGACCCAGTACTTC | CASSQGGTVQETQYF
TRBJ1-2 | TRBV5-1 | once | . | TGCGCCAGCAGCCCCCACGGCCCTGACTATGGCTACACCTTC | CASSPHGPDYGYTF
TRBJ2-1 | TRBV2 | . | . | TGTGCCAGCAGTGATGAGGGGCATGAGCAGTTCTTC | CASSDEGHEQFF